This T cell receptor (beta chain) emerged from a study of shared clonotypes between healthy human individuals. CDR3 size: 14 residues. V shed 5 bases, J shed 2 bases, and the junction held 7 bases outside the gene matches. Germline V CDR1 and CDR2: SGHDT, YYEEEE. Profiling relied on immunoSEQ multiplex PCR, and the TCRdb table lists in-frame clones only, not all of them. The sample lists some 500,000 clones, about 96% occurring once. This receptor was obtained from a woman in her twenties or thirties in good health. The chain uses TRBV5-6 and TRBJ2-7; TRBD2 agrees at 7 bases. Input material: naive CD4+ T cells sorted from blood. Subset of the sample: CD45RA+ positively selected. The CDR3 reads CASRDLAVTYEQYF. CDR3 DNA: TGTGCCAGCAGGGACCTAGCGGTTACCTACGAGCAGTACTTC.